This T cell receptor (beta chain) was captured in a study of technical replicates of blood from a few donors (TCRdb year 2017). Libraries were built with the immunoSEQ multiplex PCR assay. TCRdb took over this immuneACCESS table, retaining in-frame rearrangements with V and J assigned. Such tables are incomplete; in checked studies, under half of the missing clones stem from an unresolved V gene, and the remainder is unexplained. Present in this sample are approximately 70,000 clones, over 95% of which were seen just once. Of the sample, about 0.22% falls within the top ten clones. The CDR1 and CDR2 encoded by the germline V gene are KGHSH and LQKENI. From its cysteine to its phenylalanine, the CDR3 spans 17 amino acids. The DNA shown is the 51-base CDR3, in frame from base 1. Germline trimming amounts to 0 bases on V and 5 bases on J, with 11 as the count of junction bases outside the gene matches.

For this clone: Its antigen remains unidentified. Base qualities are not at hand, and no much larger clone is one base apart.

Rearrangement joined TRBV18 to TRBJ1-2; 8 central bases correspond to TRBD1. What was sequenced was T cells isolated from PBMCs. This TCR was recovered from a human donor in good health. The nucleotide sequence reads TGTGCCAGCTCACCACCTCAGGGGACAGGAGCGTTATATGGCTACACCTTC. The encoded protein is CASSPPQGTGALYGYTF. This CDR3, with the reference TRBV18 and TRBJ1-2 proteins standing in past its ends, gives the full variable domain NAGVMQNPRHLVRRRGQEARLRCSPMKGHSHVYWYRQLPEEGLKFMVYLQKENIIDESGMPKERFSAEFPKEGPSILRIQQVVRGDSAAYFCASSPPQGTGALYGYTFGSGTRLTVV.